This is a list of T cell receptor beta chains from one sample in a study of blood T cell repertoires in COVID-19. Here immunoSEQ multiplex PCR was the method, and the copy in TCRdb shows in-frame clones only, minus some. The sample lists about 210,000 clones; about 89% were seen once. Material for sequencing was PBMCs or T cells enriched from blood (not recorded which). The receptors were gathered from a young woman who had recovered from COVID-19. Both conserved end residues are part of each CDR3. D genes are given only for firm matches. A clone size is listed for some rows: how often the clone was seen (once, few, many), or a class if it is expanded.

d_gene: .
v_gene: TRBV18
abundance: .
j_gene: TRBJ1-2
CDR3aa: CASSPPMPGADYNYGYTF

d_gene: .
v_gene: TRBV28
abundance: .
j_gene: TRBJ1-3
CDR3aa: CASGGRLSGNTIYF

d_gene: TRBD1
v_gene: TRBV19
abundance: .
j_gene: TRBJ1-6
CDR3aa: CASSFINADRGYSPLHF

d_gene: .
v_gene: TRBV3-1/TRBV3-2
abundance: .
j_gene: TRBJ1-1
CDR3aa: CASSQGGRAEAFF

d_gene: TRBD1
v_gene: TRBV5-1
abundance: few
j_gene: TRBJ1-4
CDR3aa: CASRNPRQGGEKLFF

d_gene: TRBD1
v_gene: TRBV24-1
abundance: .
j_gene: TRBJ2-3
CDR3aa: CATSDGQGWDTQYF

d_gene: TRBD1
v_gene: TRBV3-1/TRBV3-2
abundance: few
j_gene: TRBJ1-2
CDR3aa: CASSHLIRGQTYGYTF

d_gene: .
v_gene: TRBV5-1
abundance: .
j_gene: TRBJ2-3
CDR3aa: CASSLGQYTDTQYF

d_gene: TRBD1
v_gene: TRBV24-1
abundance: .
j_gene: TRBJ2-3
CDR3aa: CATRGGVTDTQYF

d_gene: .
v_gene: TRBV2
abundance: .
j_gene: TRBJ1-3
CDR3aa: CASSEAVSVYRDKPPSSGNTIYF

d_gene: TRBD2
v_gene: TRBV4-1
abundance: .
j_gene: TRBJ2-2
CDR3aa: CASRRGLAGGSNTGELFF

d_gene: .
v_gene: TRBV9
abundance: .
j_gene: TRBJ1-2
CDR3aa: CASSVDGKQNYGYTF

d_gene: .
v_gene: TRBV10-1
abundance: .
j_gene: TRBJ2-2
CDR3aa: CASRRGRNTGELFF

d_gene: .
v_gene: TRBV2
abundance: .
j_gene: TRBJ1-5
CDR3aa: CASSGEAPQPQHF

d_gene: TRBD1
v_gene: TRBV28
abundance: once
j_gene: TRBJ1-3
CDR3aa: CASSFYTYPGQGDGDTIYF

d_gene: .
v_gene: TRBV7-9
abundance: .
j_gene: TRBJ1-5
CDR3aa: CASSLSGNQPQHF

d_gene: TRBD2
v_gene: TRBV19
abundance: .
j_gene: TRBJ2-7
CDR3aa: CASSLWGGAEQYF

d_gene: TRBD1
v_gene: TRBV30
abundance: .
j_gene: TRBJ1-2
CDR3aa: CAWTDRASYGYTF

d_gene: .
v_gene: TRBV11-2
abundance: once
j_gene: TRBJ2-3
CDR3aa: CASSLEGGGHPSTQYF

d_gene: TRBD1
v_gene: TRBV5-1
abundance: .
j_gene: TRBJ1-1
CDR3aa: CASSLNRGSEAFF

d_gene: .
v_gene: TRBV5-1
abundance: .
j_gene: TRBJ1-1
CDR3aa: CASSLGHLNTEAFF

d_gene: TRBD2
v_gene: TRBV9
abundance: .
j_gene: TRBJ2-2
CDR3aa: CASRASGGNTGELFF

d_gene: .
v_gene: TRBV12-5
abundance: once
j_gene: TRBJ1-6
CDR3aa: CASEVGFNSPLHF

d_gene: .
v_gene: TRBV7-9
abundance: .
j_gene: TRBJ2-5
CDR3aa: CASSLSWVAGIQETQYF

d_gene: TRBD1
v_gene: TRBV13
abundance: .
j_gene: TRBJ2-7
CDR3aa: CASSYAGGSYEQYF

d_gene: TRBD1
v_gene: TRBV19
abundance: .
j_gene: TRBJ1-6
CDR3aa: CASADRGKSPLHF

d_gene: .
v_gene: TRBV6-5
abundance: .
j_gene: TRBJ2-2
CDR3aa: CASRATRGISGELFF

d_gene: TRBD1
v_gene: TRBV14
abundance: .
j_gene: TRBJ1-5
CDR3aa: CASSPEGRGLLGSNQPQHF

d_gene: .
v_gene: TRBV9
abundance: .
j_gene: TRBJ2-5
CDR3aa: CASSGALQETQYF

d_gene: TRBD1
v_gene: TRBV6-5
abundance: .
j_gene: TRBJ2-5
CDR3aa: CASSRDRVVETQYF

d_gene: TRBD2
v_gene: TRBV6-5
abundance: .
j_gene: TRBJ2-3
CDR3aa: CASSLAGGTDTQYF

d_gene: .
v_gene: TRBV27
abundance: .
j_gene: TRBJ2-5
CDR3aa: CASSLLSQETQYF

d_gene: TRBD1
v_gene: TRBV6-5
abundance: once
j_gene: TRBJ1-2
CDR3aa: CASSYSSGGDGYTF

d_gene: .
v_gene: TRBV9
abundance: .
j_gene: TRBJ2-1
CDR3aa: CASSVEGTTAGNEQFF

d_gene: .
v_gene: TRBV5-1
abundance: .
j_gene: TRBJ2-3
CDR3aa: CASAGLLNTDTQYF

d_gene: TRBD1
v_gene: TRBV7-9
abundance: .
j_gene: TRBJ2-7
CDR3aa: CASSSPSTGRFDRQQYF

d_gene: TRBD2
v_gene: TRBV5-1
abundance: .
j_gene: TRBJ2-3
CDR3aa: CASSPQRGSGASDTQYF

d_gene: .
v_gene: TRBV29-1
abundance: .
j_gene: TRBJ2-2
CDR3aa: CSVECLGARYNTGELFF

d_gene: .
v_gene: TRBV6-5
abundance: .
j_gene: TRBJ1-2
CDR3aa: CASRIQNPYGYTF

d_gene: .
v_gene: TRBV29-1
abundance: .
j_gene: TRBJ2-7
CDR3aa: CSVEYSGGSEQYF

d_gene: .
v_gene: TRBV9
abundance: .
j_gene: TRBJ1-2
CDR3aa: CASSGRPDYNYGYTF

d_gene: .
v_gene: TRBV29-1
abundance: .
j_gene: TRBJ2-7
CDR3aa: CSVAGVPPNPYEQYF

d_gene: .
v_gene: TRBV9
abundance: .
j_gene: TRBJ2-3
CDR3aa: CASSVGGGRTDTQYF

d_gene: .
v_gene: TRBV20-1
abundance: .
j_gene: TRBJ2-5
CDR3aa: CSGSRDGRGTQYF

d_gene: TRBD2
v_gene: TRBV4-1
abundance: .
j_gene: TRBJ2-3
CDR3aa: CASSQVRAGGPNTQYF

d_gene: .
v_gene: TRBV10-3
abundance: .
j_gene: TRBJ2-5
CDR3aa: CAISGRRDQETQYF

d_gene: TRBD1
v_gene: TRBV29-1
abundance: .
j_gene: TRBJ1-5
CDR3aa: CSVKSGTGFGQPQHF

d_gene: TRBD1
v_gene: TRBV7-8
abundance: .
j_gene: TRBJ2-7
CDR3aa: CASRSTPGQGTPGQYF

d_gene: .
v_gene: TRBV7-9
abundance: once
j_gene: TRBJ1-2
CDR3aa: CASSLGGYGYTF

d_gene: .
v_gene: TRBV6-1
abundance: .
j_gene: TRBJ2-3
CDR3aa: CASTTGPTDTQYF

d_gene: .
v_gene: TRBV12-3/TRBV12-4
abundance: few
j_gene: TRBJ1-2
CDR3aa: CASSIQGYGYTF

d_gene: .
v_gene: TRBV6-1
abundance: medium-sized
j_gene: TRBJ1-3
CDR3aa: CASSEVPSSGNTIYF

d_gene: .
v_gene: TRBV25-1
abundance: few
j_gene: TRBJ1-1
CDR3aa: CASSEQGVLAEAFF

d_gene: .
v_gene: TRBV6-5
abundance: many
j_gene: TRBJ2-1
CDR3aa: CASQPSGSYNEQFF

d_gene: .
v_gene: TRBV11-3
abundance: .
j_gene: TRBJ1-6
CDR3aa: CASSFGNSPLHF